Listed below are T cell receptor beta chains from one sample, sequenced in a study of cytomegalovirus exposure and HLA in healthy donors. Repertoires were generated with immunoSEQ multiplex PCR, while TCRdb's copy carries only in-frame clones and drops some. The sample contains about 98,000 clones, roughly 87% of which appear only once. Sequencing was carried out using PBMCs. The source of these receptors is a man aged 18 to 29 in good health and CMV-seropositive. CDR3s include the opening cysteine and the closing phenylalanine or tryptophan. Each record gives: J gene, D gene, V gene, CDR3 length, clone size, CDR3 DNA, CDR3 protein. A D gene is named only where the DNA matches it firmly. The size field is filled for only some rows; it gives once, few, many or a size class.

TRBJ2-3 - TRBV5-4 12 - TGTGCCAGCAGCTTTTACACAGATACGCAGTATTTT CASSFYTDTQYF
TRBJ2-7 - TRBV6-5 12 - TGTGCCAGCACGGACACTACCTACGAGCAGTACTTC CASTDTTYEQYF
TRBJ2-2 - TRBV2 13 - TGTGCCAGCAGTTCAGGCACGACCGGGGAGCTGTTTTTT CASSSGTTGELFF
TRBJ2-3 TRBD2 TRBV4-2 14 - TGTGCCAGCAGCCAGACTAGCGGGGCAGATACGCAGTATTTT CASSQTSGADTQYF
TRBJ2-4 - TRBV11-2 17 - TGTGCCAGCAGCTTAGTTGGCGGCCCTCTGGCCAAAAACATTCAGTACTTC CASSLVGGPLAKNIQYF
TRBJ1-5 - TRBV9 16 - TGTGCCAGCAGCGTACTTTATGCCCTCGGGTATCAGCTCCAGCATTTT CASSVLYALGYQLQHF
TRBJ2-7 - TRBV6-5 15 - TGTGCCAGCAGACCGCCAGGGGGGCTATCCTACGAGCAGTACTTC CASRPPGGLSYEQYF
TRBJ2-7 TRBD1 TRBV11-2 11 few TGTGCCAGCAGGCAGGGGGACGAGCAGTACTTC CASRQGDEQYF
TRBJ2-7 TRBD1 TRBV19 17 - TGTGCCAGTAGTCCCCGACAGGGGGCTTGGGACTACTACGAGCAGTACTTC CASSPRQGAWDYYEQYF
TRBJ2-7 - TRBV7-2 13 - TGTGCCAGCAGCTTAGACCCCCTAGGCGAGCAGTACTTC CASSLDPLGEQYF
TRBJ2-3 TRBD2 TRBV19 15 - TGTGCCAGTAGCCGGGGAGCGGGAGATTTTGATACGCAGTATTTT CASSRGAGDFDTQYF
TRBJ1-1 - TRBV23-1 16 - TGCGCCAGCAGTCAATCGCCCAACCAGGTGGACACTGAAGCTTTCTTT CASSQSPNQVDTEAFF
TRBJ1-2 - TRBV28 16 - TGTGCCAGCAGTTTATTGGACAGAAGTGTTAACTATGGCTACACCTTC CASSLLDRSVNYGYTF
TRBJ2-3 TRBD2 TRBV28 17 once TGTGCCAGCAGTTTAGCCATAGCGGGGGGGCGGGGAGATACGCAGTATTTT CASSLAIAGGRGDTQYF
TRBJ2-1 TRBD2 TRBV7-3 17 - TGTGCCAGCAGCCAAAATCGCCCGGGGGGTAGCCGCAATGAGCAGTTCTTC CASSQNRPGGSRNEQFF
TRBJ1-1 TRBD1 TRBV29-1 13 once TGCAGCGTTGAGGGGACAGTGAACACTGAAGCTTTCTTT CSVEGTVNTEAFF
TRBJ2-4 - TRBV10-3 16 - TGTGCCATCAGTGATGTCGGTCGCGGGGTTATAGACATTCAGTACTTC CAISDVGRGVIDIQYF
TRBJ1-5 - TRBV6-1 13 - TGTGCCAGCAGTGAAGGGACAGTAGGGCCCCAGCATTTT CASSEGTVGPQHF
TRBJ2-7 TRBD2 TRBV6-5 15 - TGTGCCAGCAGTTATTTCGCGGGGGGGTTCAACGAGCAGTACTTC CASSYFAGGFNEQYF
TRBJ2-7 TRBD1 TRBV18 14 once TGTGCCAGCTCACCCGGGGACAGGGCCTACGAGCAGTACTTC CASSPGDRAYEQYF
TRBJ1-6 - TRBV5-6 17 - TGTGCCAGCAGCTTCGGAAGGGGGAGATTAGTAGGATCACCCCTCCACTTT CASSFGRGRLVGSPLHF
TRBJ2-1 TRBD2 TRBV11-3 16 - TGTGCCAGCAGCTTAGACAGCGGGGGGGCCCTCGATGAGCAGTTCTTC CASSLDSGGALDEQFF
TRBJ2-3 TRBD1 TRBV5-1 15 - TGCGCCAGCAGCTTGGATACAGGGGGCACAGATACGCAGTATTTT CASSLDTGGTDTQYF
TRBJ1-5 TRBD1 TRBV28 13 - TGTGCCTCCCGGGACAGGGGGCTTCAGCCCCAGCATTTT CASRDRGLQPQHF
TRBJ1-1 - TRBV4-1 16 - TGCGCCAGCAGCCAAGTAGGACTAGGGAAGGGCACTGAAGCTTTCTTT CASSQVGLGKGTEAFF
TRBJ1-1 - TRBV10-1 15 once TGCGCCAGCAGTGAGTCGGGCCGGGGAGACACTGAAGCTTTCTTT CASSESGRGDTEAFF
TRBJ2-1 - TRBV19 15 - TGTGCCAGTAGTTTTATAGCGGAGACCTACAATGAGCAGTTCTTC CASSFIAETYNEQFF